This record concerns one T cell receptor (beta chain) sequence. This sample stems from a study of blood T cell repertoires in COVID-19. Whole-study context: T cells, B-cell-depleted T cells, or PBMCs supplied cDNA or gDNA.

There are 14 residues in the CDR3. Germline lookup yields CDR1 MNHEY and CDR2 SVGAGI. After removal of 6 bases from V and 2 bases from J, the junction contained 4 bases not matched to a gene. The method was immunoSEQ multiplex PCR; TCRdb's version includes in-frame clones alone and lacks a portion of them. The sample shows under 65,000 clones, about 85% of them seen only once. Seattle-derived patients entered the study during active infection and were followed longitudinally. The sample was peripheral blood. This chain connects TRBV6-5 to TRBJ2-7; 10 bases line up with TRBD2. This sequence was found in a woman over 75 with COVID-19, enrolled during active disease. The DNA for the CDR3 is TGTGCCAGCAGCCGTAGCGGGGGGACCTACGAGCAGTACTTC. It is translated as CASSRSGGTYEQYF.